This TCR beta chain was retrieved from a study of shared clonotypes between healthy human individuals. About the research overall: The study used three CD4 naive, three CD4 memory, two CD8 naive and one CD8 memory plate per donor.

The deep-level immunoSEQ assay was used. Sequenced by immunoSEQ multiplex PCR; TCRdb stores in-frame clones only, minus some. Among roughly 700,000 clones listed, under 80% were seen once. This receptor was obtained from a woman between 25 and 40 years old in good health. The source material was memory CD4+ T cells sorted from blood. Subset in this sample: CD45RA-negative fraction.

The CDR3 spells CASSFGTSSRDGNTIYF. CDR3 in DNA: TGCGCCAGCAGCTTCGGGACTTCTTCTAGAGATGGAAACACCATATATTTT. V is TRBV5-1 and J is TRBJ1-3, with D possibly being TRBD1 (5 bases). This CDR3 comprises 17 residues. Trimming cost V 2 bases and J 3 bases, with 18 bases left between them. Germline-derived CDR1 and CDR2 are SGHRS and YFSETQ.